This entry features one T cell receptor (beta chain) sequence. This record comes from a study of shared clonotypes between healthy human individuals. This CDR3 region has 13 residues. After removal of 4 bases from V and 3 bases from J, the junction contained 2 bases not matched to a gene. Running of the assay took place at deep level. About 30,000 T cell genomes, or approximately 300 ng DNA, went into replicate PCRs of unsorted PBMC. Libraries were prepared by immunoSEQ multiplex PCR; TCRdb keeps only in-frame clonotypes and omits some of them. This sample has around 500,000 clones, with 76% found just once.

The material sequenced was PBMCs. This sequence was found in a woman aged 40-49 years in good health. Some clones in this sample may be carry-over from other donors' samples. This sequence joins TRBV5-3 and TRBJ2-7; 9 nucleotides agree with TRBD1. TRBV5-3 is classed as an ORF, of uncertain function. CDR3 region: CARSVGQGYEQYF. In DNA, the CDR3 is TGTGCCAGAAGCGTGGGACAGGGCTACGAGCAGTACTTC.